This T cell receptor beta chain originates from a study of cytomegalovirus exposure and HLA in healthy donors. Findings and caveats of the study: It was only CMV serostatus that was available as immune exposure information. V segments that were indistinguishable, TRBV6-2 and TRBV6-3 among them, were omitted from analysis.

Comments on this clone: As yet, its antigen is unknown.

A multiplex PCR was run with 60 Vbeta primers and 13 Jbeta primers. Sequencing was performed with immunoSEQ multiplex PCR; in TCRdb, only in-frame clones are kept and a portion is missing. This sample yields around 180,000 clones, of which approximately 88% are seen a single time; approximately 1.2% belongs to the top ten. With 2 bases clipped from V and 6 bases from J, the junction kept 10 bases outside the gene matches. Germline CDR1 MNHEY, CDR2 SVGAGI. The CDR3 sequence is 16 residues long. The sequenced sample consisted of PBMCs. The receptor's source is a boy between 2 and 10 years old in good health and CMV-seronegative. The V gene is TRBV6-5, the J gene TRBJ1-3; 7 bases align to TRBD1. The CDR3 here is CASSYAAEGGKNTIYF. The CDR3 region has the DNA TGTGCCAGCAGTTACGCCGCTGAAGGGGGCAAAAACACCATATATTTT.